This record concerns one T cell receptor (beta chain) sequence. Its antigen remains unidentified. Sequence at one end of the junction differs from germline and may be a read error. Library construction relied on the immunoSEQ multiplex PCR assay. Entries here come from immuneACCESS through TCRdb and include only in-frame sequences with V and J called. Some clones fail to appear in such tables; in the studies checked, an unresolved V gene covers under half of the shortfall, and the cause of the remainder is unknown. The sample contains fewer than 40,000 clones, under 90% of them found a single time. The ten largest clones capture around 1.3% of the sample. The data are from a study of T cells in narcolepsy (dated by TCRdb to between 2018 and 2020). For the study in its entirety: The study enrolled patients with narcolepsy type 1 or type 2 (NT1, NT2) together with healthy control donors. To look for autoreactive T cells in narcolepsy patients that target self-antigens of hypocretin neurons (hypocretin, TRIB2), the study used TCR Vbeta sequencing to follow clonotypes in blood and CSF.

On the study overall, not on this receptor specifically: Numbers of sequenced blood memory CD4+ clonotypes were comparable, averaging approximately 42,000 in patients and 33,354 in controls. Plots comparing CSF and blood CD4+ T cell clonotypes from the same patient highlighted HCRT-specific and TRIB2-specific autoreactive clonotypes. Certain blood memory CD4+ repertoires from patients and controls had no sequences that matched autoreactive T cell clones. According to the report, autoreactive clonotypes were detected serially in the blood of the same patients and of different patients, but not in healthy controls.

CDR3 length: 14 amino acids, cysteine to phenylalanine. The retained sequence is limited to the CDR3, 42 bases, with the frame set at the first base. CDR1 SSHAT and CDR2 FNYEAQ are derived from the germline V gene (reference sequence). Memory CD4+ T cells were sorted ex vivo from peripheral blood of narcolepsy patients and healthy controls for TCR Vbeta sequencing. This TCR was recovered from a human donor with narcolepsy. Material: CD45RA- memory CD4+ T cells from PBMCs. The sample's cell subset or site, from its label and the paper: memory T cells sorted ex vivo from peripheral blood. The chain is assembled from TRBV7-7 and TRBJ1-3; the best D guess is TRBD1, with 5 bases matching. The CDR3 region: CASSLGQSGNTIYF. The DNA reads TGTGCTAGCAGCTTGGGGCAAAGCGGAAACACCATATATTTT.